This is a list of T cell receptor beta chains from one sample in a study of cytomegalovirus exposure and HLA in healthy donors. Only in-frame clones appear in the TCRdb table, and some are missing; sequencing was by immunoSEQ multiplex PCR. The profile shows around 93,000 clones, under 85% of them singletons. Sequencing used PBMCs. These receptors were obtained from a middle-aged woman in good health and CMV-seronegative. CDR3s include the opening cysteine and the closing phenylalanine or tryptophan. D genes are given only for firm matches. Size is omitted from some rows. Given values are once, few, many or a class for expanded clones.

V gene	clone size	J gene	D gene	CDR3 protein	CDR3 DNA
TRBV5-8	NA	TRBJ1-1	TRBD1	CASSVRQGSEAFF	TGTGCCAGCAGCGTACGACAGGGGTCTGAAGCTTTCTTT
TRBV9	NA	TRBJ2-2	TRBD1	CASSSRTGGDSNTGELFF	TGTGCCAGCAGCTCCCGGACAGGGGGCGACTCGAACACCGGGGAGCTGTTTTTT
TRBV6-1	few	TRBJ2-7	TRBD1	CASSEQAGGHDEQYF	TGTGCCAGCAGTGAACAAGCAGGGGGTCACGACGAGCAGTACTTC
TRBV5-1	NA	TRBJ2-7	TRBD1	CASDDRGGEQYF	TGCGCCAGCGACGACAGGGGAGGCGAGCAGTACTTC
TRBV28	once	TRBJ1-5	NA	CASREMDQPQHF	TGTGCCAGCAGAGAGATGGATCAGCCCCAGCATTTT
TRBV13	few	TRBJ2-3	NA	CASSDRSTDTQYF	TGTGCCAGCAGCGACAGGAGCACAGATACGCAGTATTTT
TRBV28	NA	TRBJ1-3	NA	CASGGTVAGNTIYF	TGTGCCAGCGGAGGGACCGTGGCCGGAAACACCATATATTTT
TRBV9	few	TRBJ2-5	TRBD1	CASSTRGGGQTQETQYF	TGTGCCAGCAGCACCCGAGGGGGCGGGCAGACCCAAGAGACCCAGTACTTC
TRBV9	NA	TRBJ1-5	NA	CASSGSPGQPQHF	TGTGCCAGCAGCGGATCTCCGGGGCAGCCCCAGCATTTT
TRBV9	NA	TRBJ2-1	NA	CASSADSPTYNEQFF	TGTGCCAGCAGCGCGGACTCTCCAACCTACAATGAGCAGTTCTTC
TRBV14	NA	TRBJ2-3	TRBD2	CASSRRTGLAGTDTQYF	TGTGCCAGCAGCCGCCGTACCGGACTAGCGGGAACAGATACGCAGTATTTT
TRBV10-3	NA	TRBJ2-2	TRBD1	CAISRGTGELFF	TGTGCCATCAGCAGGGGGACCGGGGAGCTGTTTTTT
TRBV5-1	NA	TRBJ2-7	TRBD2	CASSLAGRGYEQYF	TGCGCCAGCAGCTTGGCAGGGAGGGGATACGAGCAGTACTTC
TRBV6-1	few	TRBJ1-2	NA	CASSEAPGISGANYGYTF	TGTGCCAGCAGTGAAGCGCCTGGGATTTCGGGAGCTAACTATGGCTACACCTTC
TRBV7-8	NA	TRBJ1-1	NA	CASSFPAGNTEAFF	TGTGCCAGCAGCTTCCCCGCCGGGAACACTGAAGCTTTCTTT
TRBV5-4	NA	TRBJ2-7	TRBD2	CASSLVGSGRVQYF	TGTGCCAGCAGCTTGGTCGGTAGCGGGAGGGTGCAGTACTTC